The 7 T cell receptor beta chains reported below all come from one sample, sequenced in a study of cytomegalovirus exposure and HLA in healthy donors. Primers: 60 Vbeta forward and 13 Jbeta reverse. Here immunoSEQ multiplex PCR was the method, and the copy in TCRdb shows in-frame clones only, minus some. The sample lists more than 150,000 clones; 79% were seen once. The sequencing sample was made of PBMCs. Receptor source: a girl aged 5-17 years in good health and CMV-seropositive.

The genes are TRBV14 and TRBJ2-5, with D possibly matching TRBD1 (5 bases). Germline V CDR1 and CDR2: SGHDN, FVKESK. CDR3 length equals 13 residues. Trimming shortened V by 2 bases and J by 3 bases, and 7 bases separated the two germline ends. CDR3 nucleotide sequence: TGTGCCAGCAGCCAAAGCAGGGAAGAGACCCAGTACTTC. Residues: CASSQSREETQYF.

The J gene is TRBJ1-3, the V gene TRBV6-1, with 7 bases aligning to TRBD1. J gave up 3 bases and V 4 bases, and 3 bases lay outside the gene matches. This CDR3 region has 14 residues. Germline CDR1 and CDR2: MNHNS and SASEGT. CDR3 DNA sequence: TGTGCCAGCAGTGCTGACAGGGTTGGAAACACCATATATTTT. Its protein product is CASSADRVGNTIYF.

The chain links TRBV10-3 to TRBJ1-1; D may be TRBD1 (5 bases). V lost 5 bases to trimming and J lost 7 bases, with 17 bases between them. CDR3 length: 14 amino acids. CDR1 ENHRY and CDR2 SYGVKD come from the germline V gene. CDR3 loop: CAISPGREVGEAFF. The CDR3 bases are TGTGCCATCAGTCCCGGCAGGGAGGTAGGTGAAGCTTTCTTT.

This chain uses TRBV4-3 with TRBJ2-3; 9 nucleotides match TRBD2. The germline V gene has CDR1 LGHNA and CDR2 YSLEER. The junction had 3 bases not matched to a gene; V was cut back by 2 bases and J by 0 bases. This CDR3 is 16 amino acids long. CDR3 DNA sequence: TGCGCCAGCAGCCAAAGCGGGGGGCCTAGCACAGATACGCAGTATTTT. Encoded protein: CASSQSGGPSTDTQYF.

This clone was recorded only once. The chain joins TRBV4-1 to TRBJ1-2; 8 bases fit TRBD1. Germline V gives CDR1 MGHRA, CDR2 YSYEKL. Trimming removed 4 bases from V and 4 bases from J; junction bases left unmatched: 5. The CDR3 covers 14 residues. CDR3 coding DNA: TGCGCCAGCAGCCCTGACAGGGGAGTCTATGGCTACACCTTC. It codes for CASSPDRGVYGYTF.

The chain's CDR3 is CASSYGHGDEQFF. CDR3 DNA: TGTGCCAGCAGCTACGGACATGGGGATGAGCAGTTCTTC. The rearrangement joins TRBV11-2 to TRBJ2-1, with D possibly matching TRBD1 (5 bases). Germline V gives CDR1 SGHAT, CDR2 FQNNGV. The germline V and J ends were trimmed by 4 bases and 8 bases, with 12 bases remaining between them. CDR3 size: 13 residues.

This clone showed up just a few times. This rearrangement joins TRBV6-6 to TRBJ1-4, with 8 nucleotides matching TRBD1. The V segment lost 2 bases and the J segment 7 bases; nucleotides outside the gene matches: 9. The CDR3 is 16 amino acids. Germline assignment: CDR1 MNHNY and CDR2 SVGAGI (reference sequence). The CDR3 DNA reads TGTGCCAGCAGTTACGCCAGGGGGCGGGCGGTTGAAAAACTGTTTTTT. Translated: CASSYARGRAVEKLFF.